The 7 T cell receptor beta chains in this list originate from one sample, sequenced in a study of blood T cell repertoires in COVID-19. Profiled with immunoSEQ multiplex PCR; TCRdb holds only in-frame clones, not every one. In the table there are approximately 100,000 clones, approximately 80% of which are singletons. Sequencing was carried out using peripheral blood. The receptors shown here come from a man aged 70 or older with active or convalescent COVID-19.

This clone showed up just once. This chain joins TRBV7-9 and TRBJ2-7, with D unresolved. The CDR3 totals 13 residues. V gave up 0 bases and J gave up 6 bases, with 9 bases separating them. Germline lookup yields CDR1 SEHNR and CDR2 FQNEAQ (reference sequence). The CDR3 loop reads CASSLASNGEQYF. In DNA, the CDR3 is TGTGCCAGCAGCTTAGCCTCGAACGGCGAGCAGTACTTC.

This clone occurred a few times. V usage is TRBV11-2 and J usage is TRBJ2-7, with D possibly being TRBD1 (5 bases). V dropped 3 bases and J dropped 4 bases, with 10 bases sitting between them. The CDR3 runs 13 residues. Germline V lookup: CDR1 SGHAT, CDR2 FQNNGV. CDR3 sequence reads: CASSFGQEYEQYF. The CDR3 bases are TGTGCCAGCAGCTTCGGACAAGAATACGAGCAGTACTTC.

V gene TRBV29-1 combines with J gene TRBJ2-7, with D perhaps TRBD1 (6 bases). From germline, CDR1 is SQVTM and CDR2 ANQGSEA. The CDR3 contains 13 residues. V was clipped by 5 bases and J by 5 bases, with 16 bases between them. As DNA, the CDR3 is TGCAGCGTTAGATCCGGGACATCGGACGAGCAGTACTTC. Its translation is CSVRSGTSDEQYF.

The chain links TRBV5-8 to TRBJ1-6; D not resolved. Germline values: CDR1 SGHTS, CDR2 YDEGEE. This CDR3 is 17 amino acids long. V gave up 3 bases and J gave up 2 bases, with 15 bases separating them. The CDR3 nucleotides are TGTGCCAGCAGCTGGTTCGGAGCTGTTCCCTATAATTCACCCCTCCACTTT. This translates into CASSWFGAVPYNSPLHF. Combining the CDR3 with reference TRBV5-8 and TRBJ1-6 gives the whole variable domain EAGVTQSPTHLIKTRGQQATLRCSPISGHTSVYWYQQALGLGLQFLLWYDEGEERNRGNFPPRFSGRQFPNYSSELNVNALELEDSALYLCASSWFGAVPYNSPLHFGNGTRLTVT.

J is TRBJ1-1 and V is TRBV7-2; D not resolved. Germline CDR1 SGHTA, CDR2 FQGNSA. V lost 3 bases and J lost 1, with 9 bases in between. The length of the CDR3 is 14 residues. The CDR3: CASSLSAWNTEAFF. In DNA, the CDR3 is TGTGCCAGCAGCTTGAGCGCCTGGAACACTGAAGCTTTCTTT.

This chain uses TRBV6-4 with TRBJ2-2, with D possibly matching TRBD2 (6 bases). Trimming removed 8 bases from V and 5 bases from J, with 15 bases in between. The CDR3 loop spans 14 amino acids. From germline, CDR1 is MRHNA and CDR2 SNTAGT. For the CDR3, the DNA is TGTGCCAGCGCGGGGTCCCCAGGGACCGGGGAGCTGTTTTTT. Protein: CASAGSPGTGELFF.

This chain connects TRBV18 to TRBJ2-2; D possibly corresponds to TRBD2 (6 bases). The CDR3 contains 15 residues. Trimming took 3 bases from V and 3 from J, leaving 11 bases between them. Germline CDR1 is KGHSH and CDR2 is LQKENI. In nucleotides, the CDR3 is TGTGCCAGCTCACCGGGCGGGGCCTACACCGGGGAGCTGTTTTTT. It yields the protein CASSPGGAYTGELFF. The full variable domain, its missing parts supplied by reference TRBV18 and TRBJ2-2, is NAGVMQNPRHLVRRRGQEARLRCSPMKGHSHVYWYRQLPEEGLKFMVYLQKENIIDESGMPKERFSAEFPKEGPSILRIQQVVRGDSAAYFCASSPGGAYTGELFFGEGSRLTVL.